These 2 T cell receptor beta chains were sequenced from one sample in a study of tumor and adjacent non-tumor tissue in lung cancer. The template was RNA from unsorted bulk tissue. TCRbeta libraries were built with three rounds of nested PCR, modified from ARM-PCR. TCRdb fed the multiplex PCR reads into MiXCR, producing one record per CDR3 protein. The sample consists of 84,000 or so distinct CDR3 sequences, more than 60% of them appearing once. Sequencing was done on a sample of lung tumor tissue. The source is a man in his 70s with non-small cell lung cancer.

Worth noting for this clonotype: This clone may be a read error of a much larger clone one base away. The DNA of the CDR3 is TGTGCCAGCAGACTCCGGGGCTCCTACGAGCAGTACTTC. Translation gives CASRLRGSYEQYF. The chain uses TRBV6-5 and TRBJ2-7, with D perhaps matching TRBD2 (5 bases). The CDR3 loop spans 13 amino acids. V lost 6 bases to trimming and J lost 0 bases, with 9 bases between them. Germline V gives CDR1 MNHEY, CDR2 SVGAGI.

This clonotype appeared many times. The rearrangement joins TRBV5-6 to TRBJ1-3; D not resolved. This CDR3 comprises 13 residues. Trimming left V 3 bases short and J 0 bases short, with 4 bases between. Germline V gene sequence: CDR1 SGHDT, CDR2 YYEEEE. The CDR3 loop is CASSSISGNTIYF. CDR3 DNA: TGTGCCAGCAGCTCTATCTCTGGAAACACCATATATTTT.